The 4 T cell receptor beta chains reported below all come from one sample, sequenced in a study of early T cells in non-severe SARS-CoV-2 infection. TCRdb re-derived calls from the 5' RACE reads in MiXCR, one entry per CDR3 protein. Of about 25,000 distinct CDR3 sequences in the sample, 4.8% were seen once. What was sequenced was whole blood. The receptors here all came from an adult who was a healthcare worker with PCR-confirmed SARS-CoV-2 infection or an uninfected control (not recorded which).

This clonotype was seen a few times. V is TRBV28 and J is TRBJ2-5; 9 bases fit TRBD1. The length of the CDR3 is 17 residues. With V trimmed by 2 bases and J by 1 base, 8 bases remained unmatched. Germline V CDR1 and CDR2: MDHEN, SYDVKM. The CDR3 region has the DNA TGTGCCAGCAGTTTAACAAGGACAGGGGCGTCCCAAGAGACCCAGTACTTC. This codes for CASSLTRTGASQETQYF.

This clonotype was detected many times. The rearrangement joins TRBV7-2 to TRBJ1-2, with D perhaps matching TRBD1 (6 bases). The germline CDR1 and CDR2 sequences are SGHTA and FQGNSA. This CDR3 contains 15 residues. The V and J ends lost 2 bases and 5 bases respectively, with 15 bases between them. CDR3 coding DNA: TGTGCCAGCAGCTTAATGACGGTTCAGGGGTATGGCTACACCTTC. It encodes CASSLMTVQGYGYTF.

Many counts were recorded for this clonotype. The chain combines TRBV4-2 with TRBJ1-6; 7 bases are shared with TRBD1. The CDR3 extends over 19 amino acids. J lost 7 bases, V lost 2 bases, and 17 bases had no gene match. Germline V lookup: CDR1 LGHNA, CDR2 YNFKEQ. The CDR3 is CASSQSPGGGQLRNSPLHF. CDR3 in DNA: TGTGCCAGCAGCCAATCCCCAGGAGGGGGACAGCTGAGGAATTCACCCCTCCACTTT.

This clonotype was picked up many times. The V call is TRBV29-1, the J call TRBJ1-1, with D hard to call. Per the germline V gene, CDR1 is SQVTM and CDR2 is ANQGSEA. Trimming stripped 4 bases from V and 1 base from J, with 13 bases between. The CDR3 has 14 residues. The CDR3 loop is CSVADSGTNTEAFF. The CDR3 bases are TGCAGCGTTGCTGATTCGGGCACGAACACTGAAGCTTTCTTT.